Listed below are T cell receptor beta chains from one sample, sequenced in a study of T cells expressing NK-cell markers. Reanalyzing the 5' RACE reads, TCRdb keeps one entry per CDR3 protein, without DNA. The sample table sets out about 460,000 distinct CDR3 sequences. Specimen: blood T cells: a sorted CD56 or NKG2C T cell subset, CD4+ or CD8+ T cells, or bulk PBMC T cells (not recorded which). Receptors were obtained from a woman in her 50s in good health. CDR3s include the opening cysteine and the closing phenylalanine or tryptophan. The order of the fields is J gene, V gene, CDR3 protein.

TRBJ1-4,TRBV6-4,CASSGTNDEKLFF
TRBJ2-3,TRBV10-2,CASLREGGSTDTQYF
TRBJ2-3,TRBV20-1,CSARPRVEDTQYF
TRBJ1-2,TRBV5-5,CASSRSGTLNYGYTF
TRBJ2-3,TRBV27,CASSGGQGTTDTQYF
TRBJ1-1,TRBV19,CASTKTGDHTEAFF
TRBJ2-1,TRBV29-1,CSVGSSAGVYNEQFF
TRBJ2-5,TRBV15,CATSETQGTRGETQYF
TRBJ2-3,TRBV11-2,CASSLGGGTSPQYF
TRBJ2-3,TRBV11-3,CASRLASTDTQYF
TRBJ2-3,TRBV10-1,CASSPIGGLTDTQYF
TRBJ2-5,TRBV5-1,CASSQRTGVIPETQYF
TRBJ2-2,TRBV5-1,CASSLAPNPGAGTGELFF
TRBJ1-2,TRBV3-1,CASSLLRLDGYTF
TRBJ2-1,TRBV12-3/TRBV12-4,CASSLLGTIFNEQFF
TRBJ2-2,TRBV5-1,CASRLLGMNTGELFF
TRBJ2-1,TRBV6-7,CASSYSHNGSDEQFF
TRBJ2-4,TRBV29-1,CSVVTGAKNIQYF
TRBJ2-1,TRBV7-6,CASSPVGREQFF
TRBJ2-4,TRBV15,CATRGGLADLIAKNIQYF
TRBJ1-1,TRBV7-9,CASSSRTGFEAFF
TRBJ2-1,TRBV10-2,CASSNRGGSYNEQFF
TRBJ2-5,TRBV2,CASGTSVQETQYF
TRBJ1-2,TRBV6-6,CASSSVTGAYGYTF
TRBJ1-5,TRBV4-1,CASSYLLGGFQPQHF
TRBJ2-7,TRBV7-9,CASSPRPGTGVFKQYF
TRBJ2-4,TRBV9,CASSVEAGTSGTGMNIQYF